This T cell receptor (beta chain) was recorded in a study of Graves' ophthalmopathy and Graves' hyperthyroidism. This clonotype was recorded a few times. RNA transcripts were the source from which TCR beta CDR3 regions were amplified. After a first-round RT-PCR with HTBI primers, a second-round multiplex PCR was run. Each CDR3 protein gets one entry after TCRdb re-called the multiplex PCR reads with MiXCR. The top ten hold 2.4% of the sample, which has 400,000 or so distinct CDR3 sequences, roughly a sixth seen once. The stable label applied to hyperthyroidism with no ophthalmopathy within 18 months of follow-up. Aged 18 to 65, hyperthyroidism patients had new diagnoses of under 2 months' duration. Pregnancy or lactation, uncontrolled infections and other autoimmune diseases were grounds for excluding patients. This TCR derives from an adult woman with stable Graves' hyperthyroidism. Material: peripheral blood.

The CDR3 nucleotides are TGTGCCAGCAGGACCCCCGGGCTGAGGTGGACTACTGGGTACTACGAGCAGTACTTC. This encodes CASRTPGLRWTTGYYEQYF. V gene TRBV28 combines with J gene TRBJ2-7; D perhaps matches TRBD2 (6 bases). CDR3 length: 19 residues. V was pared by 6 bases and J by 3 bases, with 30 bases between. The germline V gene has CDR1 MDHEN and CDR2 SYDVKM.